This note documents a single T cell receptor (beta chain) sequence. These data are taken from a study of blood T cell repertoires in COVID-19. Looking at the study overall: Acute and convalescent COVID-19 samples came from the United States, Italy and Spain. T cells, B-cell-depleted T cells, or PBMCs supplied cDNA or gDNA.

CDR1 is MDHEN and CDR2 is SYDVKM in the germline V gene. The CDR3 extends over 14 amino acids. Trimming took 6 bases from V and 2 from J; bases not matched to a gene: 5. Original processing notes: Amplification of reference gene primers provided the estimated nucleated cell counts. Sequencing used immunoSEQ multiplex PCR; TCRdb keeps in-frame clones, though not all of them. V and J calls and clone size follow that table, whereas D and trimming were derived from the DNA. The sample consists of approximately 100,000 clones, 80% to 90% of them appearing once. Sequencing was performed on peripheral blood. The sequence derives from a human donor in a cohort sampled during active COVID-19. This rearrangement joins TRBV28 to TRBJ1-1, with 8 bases lining up with TRBD1. The CDR3 spells CASSPGQGNTEAFF. CDR3 bases: TGTGCCAGCAGCCCTGGACAGGGAAACACTGAAGCTTTCTTT.